The rows below give T cell receptor beta chains drawn from one sample of a study of blood T cells in healthy people across ages. TCRdb re-called the 5' RACE reads through MiXCR, storing one row per CDR3 protein. The sample includes about a million distinct CDR3 sequences, about 44% seen only once; the top ten take roughly 13%. Sequenced sample: blood. These receptors were collected from a man aged 25-45 years in good health. Each CDR3 is given with its conserved first and last residue. D genes are given only for firm matches. Not all rows give a size; the values are once, few, many and, for expanded clones, a class.

CDR3aa: CASSPGTRNSNQPQHF
CDR3nt: TGTGCCAGCTCACCCGGGACTCGCAATAGCAATCAGCCCCAGCATTTT
abundance: -
j_gene: TRBJ1-5
d_gene: -
v_gene: TRBV18

CDR3aa: CASRQPGYGEQFF
CDR3nt: TGTGCCAGCAGACAGCCAGGGTATGGCGAGCAGTTCTTC
abundance: -
j_gene: TRBJ2-1
d_gene: -
v_gene: TRBV6-1

CDR3aa: CSAPTSASRNEQYF
CDR3nt: TGCAGTGCGCCGACTAGCGCGTCAAGGAACGAGCAGTACTTC
abundance: few
j_gene: TRBJ2-7
d_gene: TRBD2
v_gene: TRBV20-1

CDR3aa: CASSLGYGRAFF
CDR3nt: TGTGCCAGCAGCTTGGGTTACGGACGGGCTTTCTTT
abundance: -
j_gene: TRBJ1-1
d_gene: -
v_gene: TRBV5-6

CDR3aa: CASKGGATNEKLFF
CDR3nt: TGTGCCAGCAAAGGAGGTGCAACTAATGAAAAACTGTTTTTT
abundance: -
j_gene: TRBJ1-4
d_gene: -
v_gene: TRBV6-5

CDR3aa: CSAVGRATGDFSSSYEQYF
CDR3nt: TGCAGTGCTGTAGGAAGAGCTACAGGAGATTTTTCCAGCTCCTACGAGCAGTACTTC
abundance: once
j_gene: TRBJ2-7
d_gene: -
v_gene: TRBV20-1

CDR3aa: CASSRQGAGGTEAFF
CDR3nt: TGTGCCAGCAGTAGACAGGGGGCCGGCGGCACTGAAGCTTTCTTT
abundance: -
j_gene: TRBJ1-1
d_gene: TRBD1
v_gene: TRBV6-6

CDR3aa: CASTPDSGSYNEQFF
CDR3nt: TGTGCCAGCACCCCAGACTCTGGCTCCTACAATGAGCAGTTCTTC
abundance: -
j_gene: TRBJ2-1
d_gene: -
v_gene: TRBV7-9

CDR3aa: CASSPIGSGGDTQYF
CDR3nt: TGTGCCAGCAGCCCTATAGGTAGCGGGGGTGATACGCAGTATTTT
abundance: many
j_gene: TRBJ2-3
d_gene: TRBD2
v_gene: TRBV12-3/TRBV12-4

CDR3aa: CASSSTTDYGYTF
CDR3nt: TGTGCCAGCAGCTCCACGACGGACTATGGCTACACCTTC
abundance: -
j_gene: TRBJ1-2
d_gene: -
v_gene: TRBV9

CDR3aa: CASSLESRGSRGYTF
CDR3nt: TGCGCCAGCAGCTTGGAATCCCGGGGAAGTAGAGGCTACACCTTC
abundance: few
j_gene: TRBJ1-2
d_gene: -
v_gene: TRBV5-1

CDR3aa: CATSDAGLADEADTQYF
CDR3nt: TGTGCCACCAGTGACGCGGGACTAGCCGATGAGGCAGATACGCAGTATTTT
abundance: -
j_gene: TRBJ2-3
d_gene: TRBD2
v_gene: TRBV24-1

CDR3aa: CASRPHRDSAQETQYF
CDR3nt: TGTGCCAGCAGACCCCACAGGGACTCAGCGCAAGAGACCCAGTACTTC
abundance: few
j_gene: TRBJ2-5
d_gene: -
v_gene: TRBV6-6

CDR3aa: CSVVGGAGEQFF
CDR3nt: TGCAGCGTTGTAGGCGGGGCGGGTGAGCAGTTCTTC
abundance: -
j_gene: TRBJ2-1
d_gene: -
v_gene: TRBV29-1

CDR3aa: CATSELGGNEQFF
CDR3nt: TGTGCCACCAGTGAACTCGGGGGTAATGAGCAGTTCTTC
abundance: -
j_gene: TRBJ2-1
d_gene: -
v_gene: TRBV24-1

CDR3aa: CASATGGFGGTDTQYF
CDR3nt: TGTGCCAGCGCCACTGGGGGGTTCGGGGGCACAGATACGCAGTATTTT
abundance: -
j_gene: TRBJ2-3
d_gene: -
v_gene: TRBV7-2

CDR3aa: CSPWGLTDGYTF
CDR3nt: TGCAGCCCCTGGGGACTCACAGATGGCTACACCTTC
abundance: few
j_gene: TRBJ1-2
d_gene: -
v_gene: TRBV29-1

CDR3aa: CASVSGTGTVYNEQFF
CDR3nt: TGCGCCAGCGTATCGGGGACCGGGACAGTCTACAATGAGCAGTTCTTC
abundance: -
j_gene: TRBJ2-1
d_gene: TRBD1
v_gene: TRBV5-1

CDR3aa: CASRRASGTPVVTQYF
CDR3nt: TGTGCCAGCAGAAGGGCTAGCGGGACTCCTGTAGTGACCCAGTACTTC
abundance: -
j_gene: TRBJ2-5
d_gene: TRBD2
v_gene: TRBV2

CDR3aa: CASSQEWGQQYF
CDR3nt: TGTGCCAGCAGCCAAGAATGGGGACAGCAGTACTTC
abundance: -
j_gene: TRBJ2-5
d_gene: TRBD1
v_gene: TRBV3-1

CDR3aa: CASSLRSKNIQYF
CDR3nt: TGTGCCAGCAGTTTACGTAGTAAAAACATTCAGTACTTC
abundance: -
j_gene: TRBJ2-4
d_gene: -
v_gene: TRBV28

CDR3aa: CATSSGPITDTQYF
CDR3nt: TGTGCCACCAGCAGCGGACCGATCACAGATACGCAGTATTTT
abundance: -
j_gene: TRBJ2-3
d_gene: -
v_gene: TRBV15

CDR3aa: CASSLGRGHSTDTQYF
CDR3nt: TGTGCCAGCAGCTTGGGTCGGGGCCATAGCACAGATACGCAGTATTTT
abundance: -
j_gene: TRBJ2-3
d_gene: -
v_gene: TRBV5-6

CDR3aa: CASSKGWDLAYEQYF
CDR3nt: TGTGCCAGCAGCAAAGGGTGGGACTTAGCCTACGAGCAGTACTTC
abundance: -
j_gene: TRBJ2-7
d_gene: -
v_gene: TRBV21-1

CDR3aa: CASSQDPGGDQETQYF
CDR3nt: TGTGCCAGCAGCCAAGACCCGGGCGGGGATCAAGAGACCCAGTACTTC
abundance: -
j_gene: TRBJ2-5
d_gene: -
v_gene: TRBV3-1

CDR3aa: CAILEGGYTEAFF
CDR3nt: TGTGCCATCCTCGAGGGGGGTTACACTGAAGCTTTCTTT
abundance: -
j_gene: TRBJ1-1
d_gene: -
v_gene: TRBV28

CDR3aa: CASSHPGQGRYEQYF
CDR3nt: TGTGCCAGCAGTCACCCCGGACAGGGGAGATACGAGCAGTACTTC
abundance: few
j_gene: TRBJ2-7
d_gene: TRBD1
v_gene: TRBV6-6

CDR3aa: CASSAGEGDGTEAFF
CDR3nt: TGTGCCAGCAGCGCCGGGGAGGGGGATGGCACTGAAGCTTTCTTT
abundance: few
j_gene: TRBJ1-1
d_gene: -
v_gene: TRBV9

CDR3aa: CASSQGQGGNTEAFF
CDR3nt: TGTGCCAGCAGCCAGGGACAGGGGGGGAACACTGAAGCTTTCTTT
abundance: few
j_gene: TRBJ1-1
d_gene: TRBD1
v_gene: TRBV6-5

CDR3aa: CASSQPPGTEAFF
CDR3nt: TGCGCCAGCAGCCAACCTCCAGGGACCGAAGCTTTCTTT
abundance: -
j_gene: TRBJ1-1
d_gene: -
v_gene: TRBV4-3

CDR3aa: CASSTRGAGTDTQYF
CDR3nt: TGTGCCAGCAGTACACGGGGGGCCGGCACAGATACGCAGTATTTT
abundance: -
j_gene: TRBJ2-3
d_gene: -
v_gene: TRBV6-2/TRBV6-3

CDR3aa: CASQTGQGCNEQFF
CDR3nt: TGTGCCAGCCAAACGGGACAGGGCTGCAATGAGCAGTTCTTC
abundance: -
j_gene: TRBJ2-1
d_gene: TRBD1
v_gene: TRBV27

CDR3aa: CASSHRAAEETDTQYF
CDR3nt: TGCGCCAGTTCTCATCGGGCAGCGGAGGAAACAGATACGCAGTATTTT
abundance: -
j_gene: TRBJ2-3
d_gene: -
v_gene: TRBV5-1

CDR3aa: CASSIVAGRTDTQYF
CDR3nt: TGTGCCAGCAGTATCGTAGCGGGGCGCACAGATACGCAGTATTTT
abundance: -
j_gene: TRBJ2-3
d_gene: TRBD2
v_gene: TRBV11-1

CDR3aa: CASSQDHDTQETQYF
CDR3nt: TGCGCCAGCAGCCAAGATCACGATACTCAAGAGACCCAGTACTTC
abundance: many
j_gene: TRBJ2-5
d_gene: -
v_gene: TRBV4-3

CDR3aa: CASSSRTGGGNNEQFF
CDR3nt: TGTGCCAGCAGCTCACGAACCGGCGGGGGGAACAATGAGCAGTTCTTC
abundance: few
j_gene: TRBJ2-1
d_gene: TRBD2
v_gene: TRBV3-1

CDR3aa: CASSPSLGTDTQYF
CDR3nt: TGCGCCAGCAGCCCTAGCCTCGGCACAGATACGCAGTATTTT
abundance: few
j_gene: TRBJ2-3
d_gene: -
v_gene: TRBV5-1

CDR3aa: CSARPSPPKGTYGYTF
CDR3nt: TGCAGTGCTAGGCCCTCCCCCCCGAAGGGGACCTATGGCTACACCTTC
abundance: -
j_gene: TRBJ1-2
d_gene: -
v_gene: TRBV20-1

CDR3aa: CASSATDSGNTIYF
CDR3nt: TGCGCCAGCAGCGCGACAGATTCTGGAAACACCATATATTTT
abundance: -
j_gene: TRBJ1-3
d_gene: -
v_gene: TRBV5-1

CDR3aa: CASSLALTATQETQYF
CDR3nt: TGTGCCAGCAGCTTGGCTCTGACAGCGACCCAAGAGACCCAGTACTTC
abundance: -
j_gene: TRBJ2-5
d_gene: -
v_gene: TRBV5-6

CDR3aa: CSVADRNTEAFF
CDR3nt: TGCAGCGTCGCGGACAGGAACACTGAAGCTTTCTTT
abundance: few
j_gene: TRBJ1-1
d_gene: -
v_gene: TRBV29-1

CDR3aa: CASSVDGYGGYTF
CDR3nt: TGTGCCAGCAGTGTAGATGGTTACGGGGGCTACACCTTC
abundance: -
j_gene: TRBJ1-2
d_gene: -
v_gene: TRBV12-3/TRBV12-4

CDR3aa: CASSPTPTGELFF
CDR3nt: TGTGCCAGCTCACCGACACCCACCGGGGAGCTGTTTTTT
abundance: few
j_gene: TRBJ2-2
d_gene: -
v_gene: TRBV18

CDR3aa: CASSPSTDTSTDTQYF
CDR3nt: TGTGCCAGCAGTCCCTCGACAGACACTAGCACAGATACGCAGTATTTT
abundance: -
j_gene: TRBJ2-3
d_gene: -
v_gene: TRBV27

CDR3aa: CASSHLASGANNEQFF
CDR3nt: TGTGCCAGCAGTCATCTAGCTAGCGGGGCCAACAATGAGCAGTTCTTC
abundance: -
j_gene: TRBJ2-1
d_gene: TRBD2
v_gene: TRBV2

CDR3aa: CASSTRTGGYEQYF
CDR3nt: TGTGCCAGCAGCACTCGGACAGGGGGCTACGAGCAGTACTTC
abundance: once
j_gene: TRBJ2-7
d_gene: TRBD1
v_gene: TRBV7-2

CDR3aa: CASSLLAGGPPNAQYF
CDR3nt: TGTGCCAGCAGCTTACTAGCGGGGGGTCCCCCAAATGCGCAGTATTTT
abundance: few
j_gene: TRBJ2-3
d_gene: TRBD2
v_gene: TRBV7-2

CDR3aa: CASRPTGTDTQYF
CDR3nt: TGTGCCAGCAGGCCAACGGGAACAGATACGCAGTATTTT
abundance: few
j_gene: TRBJ2-3
d_gene: -
v_gene: TRBV6-2/TRBV6-3

CDR3aa: CASSGTGTARNTQYF
CDR3nt: TGTGCCAGCAGTGGGACCGGGACTGCAAGAAATACGCAGTATTTT
abundance: -
j_gene: TRBJ2-3
d_gene: -
v_gene: TRBV3-1

CDR3aa: CSAREGSSYGYTF
CDR3nt: TGCAGTGCTAGAGAAGGCAGCTCCTATGGCTACACCTTC
abundance: -
j_gene: TRBJ1-2
d_gene: -
v_gene: TRBV20-1

CDR3aa: CASSPGGPREKLFF
CDR3nt: TGTGCCAGCAGCCCCGGGGGGCCTCGTGAAAAACTGTTTTTT
abundance: -
j_gene: TRBJ1-4
d_gene: -
v_gene: TRBV11-2

CDR3aa: CASSSTGTSGSIQYF
CDR3nt: TGTGCCAGCAGCTCAACAGGGACATCCGGGTCCATTCAGTACTTC
abundance: -
j_gene: TRBJ2-4
d_gene: -
v_gene: TRBV14

CDR3aa: CASSPGTGLNEKLFF
CDR3nt: TGTGCCAGCTCACCAGGGACAGGCCTTAATGAAAAACTGTTTTTT
abundance: -
j_gene: TRBJ1-4
d_gene: TRBD1
v_gene: TRBV18

CDR3aa: CASSFLAEAGTQYF
CDR3nt: TGTGCCAGCAGTTTCCTAGCGGAAGCGGGTACGCAGTATTTT
abundance: -
j_gene: TRBJ2-3
d_gene: TRBD2
v_gene: TRBV27

CDR3aa: CSARSGSGNTDTQYF
CDR3nt: TGCAGTGCTAGATCGGGTAGCGGGAACACAGATACGCAGTATTTT
abundance: -
j_gene: TRBJ2-3
d_gene: TRBD2
v_gene: TRBV20-1

CDR3aa: CASSPHSGGAFTDTQYF
CDR3nt: TGCGCCAGCAGCCCCCACTCCGGGGGGGCATTTACAGATACGCAGTATTTT
abundance: -
j_gene: TRBJ2-3
d_gene: TRBD2
v_gene: TRBV4-1

CDR3aa: CASSFWGGYTF
CDR3nt: TGTGCCAGCAGTTTCTGGGGCGGCTACACCTTC
abundance: few
j_gene: TRBJ1-2
d_gene: -
v_gene: TRBV12-3/TRBV12-4